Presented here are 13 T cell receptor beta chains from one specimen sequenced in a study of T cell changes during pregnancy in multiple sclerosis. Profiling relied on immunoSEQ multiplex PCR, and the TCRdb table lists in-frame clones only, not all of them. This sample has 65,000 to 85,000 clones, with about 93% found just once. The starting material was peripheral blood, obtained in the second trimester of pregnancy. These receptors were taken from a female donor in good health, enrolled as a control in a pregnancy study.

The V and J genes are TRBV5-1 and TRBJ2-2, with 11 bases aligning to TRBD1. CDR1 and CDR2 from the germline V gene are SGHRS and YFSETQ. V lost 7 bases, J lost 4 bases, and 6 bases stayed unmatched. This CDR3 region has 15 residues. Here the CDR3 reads CASRSGTGGTGELFF. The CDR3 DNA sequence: TGCGCCAGCCGCTCCGGGACAGGGGGCACCGGGGAGCTGTTTTTT.

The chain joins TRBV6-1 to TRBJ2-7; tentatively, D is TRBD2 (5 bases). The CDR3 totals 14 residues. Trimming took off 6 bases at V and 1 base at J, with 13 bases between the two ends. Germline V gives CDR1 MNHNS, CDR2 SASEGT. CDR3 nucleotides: TGTGCCAGCAGCCGAACTAGAATTTCCTACGAGCAGTACTTC. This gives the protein CASSRTRISYEQYF.

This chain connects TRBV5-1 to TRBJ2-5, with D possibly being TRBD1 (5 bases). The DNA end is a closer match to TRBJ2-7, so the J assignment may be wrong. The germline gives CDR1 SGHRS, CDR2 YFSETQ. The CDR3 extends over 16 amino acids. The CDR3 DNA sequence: TGCGCCAGCAGCTTGGCCCATCCAGGGTCCATCTACGAGCAGTACTTC. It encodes CASSLAHPGSIYEQYF.

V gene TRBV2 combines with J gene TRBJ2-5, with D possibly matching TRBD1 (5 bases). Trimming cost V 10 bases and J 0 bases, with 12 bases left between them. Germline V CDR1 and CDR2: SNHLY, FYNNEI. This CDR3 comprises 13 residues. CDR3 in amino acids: CAKGIPNQETQYF. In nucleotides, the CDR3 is TGTGCCAAGGGGATCCCCAACCAAGAGACCCAGTACTTC.

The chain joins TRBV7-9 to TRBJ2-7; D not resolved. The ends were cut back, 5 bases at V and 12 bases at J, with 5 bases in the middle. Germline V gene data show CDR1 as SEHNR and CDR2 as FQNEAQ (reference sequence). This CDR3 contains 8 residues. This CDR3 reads CASSPMYF. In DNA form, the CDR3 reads TGTGCCAGCAGCCCCATGTACTTC.

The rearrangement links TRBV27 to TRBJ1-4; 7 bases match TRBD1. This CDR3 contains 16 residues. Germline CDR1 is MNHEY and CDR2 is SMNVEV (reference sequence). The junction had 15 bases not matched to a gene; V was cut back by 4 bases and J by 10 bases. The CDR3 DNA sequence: TGTGCCAGCAGTTCCCTTAACAGGGGCGAACACAGAAAACTGTTTTTT. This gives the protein CASSSLNRGEHRKLFF.

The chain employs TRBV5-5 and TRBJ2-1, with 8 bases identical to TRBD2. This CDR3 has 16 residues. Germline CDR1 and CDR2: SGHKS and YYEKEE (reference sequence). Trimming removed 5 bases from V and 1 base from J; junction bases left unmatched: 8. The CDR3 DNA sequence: TGTGCCAGCAGGCGTAGCGGGGATCGGTCCTACAATGAGCAGTTCTTC. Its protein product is CASRRSGDRSYNEQFF. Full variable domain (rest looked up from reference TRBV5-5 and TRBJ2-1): DAGVTQSPTHLIKTRGQQVTLRCSPISGHKSVSWYQQVLGQGPQFIFQYYEKEERGRGNFPDRFSARQFPNYSSELNVNALLLGDSALYLCASRRSGDRSYNEQFFGPGTRLTVL.

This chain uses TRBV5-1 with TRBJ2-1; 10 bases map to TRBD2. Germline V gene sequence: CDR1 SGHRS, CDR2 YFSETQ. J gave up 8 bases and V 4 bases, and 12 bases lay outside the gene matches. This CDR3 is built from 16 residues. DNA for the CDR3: TGCGCCAGCAGCCCTCAGCGACTAGCGGGTGAATATGAGCAGTTCTTC. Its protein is CASSPQRLAGEYEQFF.

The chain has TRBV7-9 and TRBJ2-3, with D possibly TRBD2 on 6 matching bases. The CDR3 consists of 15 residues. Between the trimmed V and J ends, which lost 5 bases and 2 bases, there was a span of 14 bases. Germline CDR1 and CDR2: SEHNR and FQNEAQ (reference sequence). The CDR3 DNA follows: TGTGCCAGCAGCCTCGGCCAGGACTACACAGATACGCAGTATTTT. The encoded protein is CASSLGQDYTDTQYF.

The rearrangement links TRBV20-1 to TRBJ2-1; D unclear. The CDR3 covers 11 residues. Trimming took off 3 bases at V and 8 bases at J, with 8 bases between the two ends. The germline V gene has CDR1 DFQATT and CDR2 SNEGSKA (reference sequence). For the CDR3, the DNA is TGCAGTGCTAGTTTTCAGTATGAGCAGTTCTTC. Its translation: CSASFQYEQFF.

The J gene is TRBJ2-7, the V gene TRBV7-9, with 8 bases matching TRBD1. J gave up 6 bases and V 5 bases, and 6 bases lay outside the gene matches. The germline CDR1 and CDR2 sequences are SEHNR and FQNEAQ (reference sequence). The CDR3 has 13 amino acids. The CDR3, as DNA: TGTGCCAGCAGCAAGGACAGGGTAAGCGAGCAGTACTTC. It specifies CASSKDRVSEQYF.

The CDR3 DNA sequence: TGTGCCAGCAGCTTGGTAGGGGGTCGTATCGGAAACATTCAGTACTTC. Translation: CASSLVGGRIGNIQYF. The V call is TRBV5-6, the J call TRBJ2-4, with D possibly matching TRBD1 (6 bases). Trimming shortened V by 0 bases and J by 6 bases, and 16 bases separated the two germline ends. This CDR3 is built from 16 residues. Germline-derived CDR1 and CDR2 are SGHDT and YYEEEE.

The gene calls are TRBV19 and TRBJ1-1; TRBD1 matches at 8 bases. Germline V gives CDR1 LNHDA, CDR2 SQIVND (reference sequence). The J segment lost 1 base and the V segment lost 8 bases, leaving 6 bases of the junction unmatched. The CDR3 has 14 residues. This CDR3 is CASSGQATNTEAFF. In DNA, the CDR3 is TGTGCCAGTTCGGGACAGGCCACGAACACTGAAGCTTTCTTT. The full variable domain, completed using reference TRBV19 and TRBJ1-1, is DGGITQSPKYLFRKEGQNVTLSCEQNLNHDAMYWYRQDPGQGLRLIYYSQIVNDFQKGDIAEGYSVSREKKESFPLTVTSAQKNPTAFYLCASSGQATNTEAFFGQGTRLTVV.